This T cell receptor beta chain comes out of a study of ipilimumab plus nivolumab after autologous stem cell transplantation. Study conclusions and caveats: Per the authors, repertoire, Treg and microbiota data justify further study.

Here immunoSEQ multiplex PCR was the method, and the copy in TCRdb shows in-frame clones only, minus some. The data hold tens of thousands of clones, with nearly 95% observed a single time. Comment on this clone: Its antigen is as yet unknown.

CDR1 is MNHNS and CDR2 is SASEGT in the germline V gene. The V end lost 4 bases, the J end lost 6 bases, and 24 bases lay between the germline ends. This CDR3 contains 17 residues. The TCR comes from a male donor with multiple myeloma. This chain links TRBV6-1 with TRBJ1-2; TRBD1 might be the D (6 bases). The specimen was PBMCs, collected in a trial of ipilimumab plus nivolumab as post-transplant consolidation. CDR3 sequence: CASSGPQGRNQGDGYTF. In nucleotides, the CDR3 is TGTGCCAGCAGTGGTCCACAGGGACGGAATCAGGGAGATGGCTACACCTTC.